Shown below are 30 T cell receptor beta chains from a single sample sequenced in a study of blood T cell repertoires in COVID-19. Here immunoSEQ multiplex PCR was the method, and the copy in TCRdb shows in-frame clones only, minus some. The sample has roughly 39,000 clones; 75% to 85% are singletons. Sequences were obtained from peripheral blood. These receptors were taken from a man between 70 and 80 years old with acute or convalescent COVID-19.

This chain uses TRBV4-3 with TRBJ2-6; the match to TRBD2 covers 8 bases. Germline V CDR1 and CDR2: LGHNA, YSLEER. With 3 bases clipped from V and 4 bases from J, the junction kept 5 bases outside the gene matches. CDR3 length: 16 residues. The CDR3 coding sequence is TGCGCCAGCAGCCAGGGACTAGTGGCCGGGGCCAACGTCCTGACTTTC. It yields the protein CASSQGLVAGANVLTF.

This clone was counted only a few times. The chain recombines TRBV18 with TRBJ2-7; no reliable D call. V was shortened by 3 bases and J by 2 bases, with 14 bases between the two germline ends. There are 15 residues in the CDR3. Germline V lookup: CDR1 KGHSH, CDR2 LQKENI. The CDR3 nucleotides read TGTGCCAGCTCACCCCTTATCGCGAATACCTACGAGCAGTACTTC. It translates to CASSPLIANTYEQYF.

DNA of the CDR3: TGTGCCAGCAGCCAAACCATACAGGGTCCTGGAGGCTACACCTTC. Translating gives CASSQTIQGPGGYTF. The chain couples TRBV4-2 to TRBJ1-2, with a tentative D call TRBD1 (6 bases). Deletions cut 2 bases from V and 8 bases from J, with 18 bases between. CDR3 length equals 15 residues. The V gene's germline CDR1 is LGHNA and CDR2 YNFKEQ.

This chain uses TRBV13 with TRBJ2-3; D perhaps matches TRBD1 (6 bases). CDR1 is PRHDT and CDR2 is FYEKMQ in the germline V gene (reference sequence). With 6 bases removed from V and 6 bases from J, the gap between germline ends came to 22 bases. CDR3 length equals 16 residues. The CDR3 sequence is CASSSRGRDNQDTQYF. CDR3 nucleotide sequence: TGTGCCAGCAGTTCAAGGGGACGGGACAATCAGGATACGCAGTATTTT. The full variable domain, completed using reference TRBV13 and TRBJ2-3, is AAGVIQSPRHLIKEKRETATLKCYPIPRHDTVYWYQQGPGQDPQFLISFYEKMQSDKGSIPDRFSAQQFSDYHSELNMSSLELGDSALYFCASSSRGRDNQDTQYFGPGTRLTVL.

The chain combines TRBV19 with TRBJ2-7, with D possibly being TRBD1 (5 bases). Germline CDR1 is LNHDA and CDR2 is SQIVND (reference sequence). V shed 7 bases and J shed 2 bases, with 15 bases lying between them. CDR3 length: 14 residues. CDR3 sequence: CASTTGAPTYEQYF. CDR3 nucleotide sequence: TGTGCCAGTACTACAGGTGCTCCCACCTACGAGCAGTACTTC.

This clone was seen a single time. The chain employs TRBV6-6 and TRBJ1-2; D gene unclear. Germline CDR1 and CDR2: MNHNY and SVGAGI (reference sequence). This CDR3 spans 15 amino acids. The germline V and J ends were trimmed by 4 bases and 0 bases, with 12 bases remaining between them. CDR3: CASSFLDITNYGYTF. CDR3 coding DNA: TGTGCCAGCAGTTTCCTCGACATAACTAACTATGGCTACACCTTC.

This clone has a single count. The V call is TRBV10-2, the J call TRBJ2-3; D is possibly TRBD2 (6 bases). V shed 6 bases and J shed 3 bases, with 13 bases lying between them. Germline V gene data show CDR1 as WSHSY and CDR2 as SAAADI. The CDR3 loop spans 14 amino acids. CDR3 amino acids: CASSDRDFTDTQYF. CDR3 coding DNA: TGCGCCAGCAGCGACCGGGACTTTACAGATACGCAGTATTTT.

This clone was observed a single time. The genes are TRBV7-9 and TRBJ2-7; TRBD2 agrees at 8 bases. The CDR3 has 11 amino acids. V dropped 5 bases and J dropped 10; count of bases not matched to a gene: 4. Germline V CDR1 and CDR2: SEHNR, FQNEAQ (reference sequence). CDR3 sequence reads: CASSREGEQYF. In DNA form, the CDR3 reads TGTGCCAGCAGCCGGGAGGGGGAACAGTACTTC.

This clone was observed a single time. The genes are TRBV3-1 (or the pseudogene TRBV3-2) and TRBJ1-3, with a weak D call TRBD1 (6 bases). CDR3 size: 15 residues. Trimming removed 2 bases from V and 3 bases from J, with 11 bases in between. CDR1 and CDR2 (germline): LGHDT, YNNKEL (reference sequence). CDR3 sequence reads: CASSQRTGYGNTIYF. The CDR3 coding sequence is TGTGCCAGCAGCCAAAGAACAGGGTATGGAAACACCATATATTTT.

V usage is TRBV6-5 and J usage is TRBJ1-3; no clear D gene. V lost 7 bases and J 0 bases, leaving 7 bases between the germline ends. The CDR3 runs to 13 residues. Looked up from germline, CDR1 is MNHEY and CDR2 is SVGAGI. The CDR3 protein is CASTRSSGNTIYF. In DNA form, the CDR3 reads TGTGCCAGCACCCGGAGCTCTGGAAACACCATATATTTT.

This clone was observed a handful of times. The chain combines TRBV28 with TRBJ2-1; tentative D call: TRBD1 (5 bases). The CDR3 has 16 residues. Germline V gene sequence: CDR1 MDHEN, CDR2 SYDVKM. Trimming pared 3 bases from V and 3 bases from J, leaving 15 bases between. The CDR3 reads CASSLVQGRGYNEQFF. The CDR3 nucleotides are TGTGCCAGCAGTTTGGTCCAGGGAAGAGGCTACAATGAGCAGTTCTTC.

J is TRBJ2-1 and V is TRBV11-1; TRBD2 matches at 9 bases. The CDR3 is made up of 17 amino acids. Unmatched junction bases numbered 12, after V lost 0 bases and J lost 9 bases. Germline CDR1 reads SGHAT; CDR2 reads FQDESV (reference sequence). The CDR3 region is CASSLARASGALSEQFF. CDR3 DNA sequence: TGTGCCAGCAGCTTAGCCCGGGCTAGCGGGGCCCTAAGTGAGCAGTTCTTC.

This clone has just one count. The CDR3 sequence is CASSQVVASSYEQYF. The DNA of the CDR3 is TGCGCCAGCAGCCAAGTCGTGGCTTCATCCTACGAGCAGTACTTC. The chain couples TRBV4-3 to TRBJ2-7; D gene unclear. The V gene lost 1 base and the J gene lost 1 base, with 11 bases spanning the gap. The CDR3 is 15 amino acids. Germline V gene sequence: CDR1 LGHNA, CDR2 YSLEER.

V usage is TRBV19 and J usage is TRBJ2-1, with 7 bases matching TRBD2. CDR1 is LNHDA and CDR2 is SQIVND in the germline V gene (reference sequence). V dropped 5 bases and J dropped 0; count of bases not matched to a gene: 4. This CDR3 has 15 residues. The CDR3 DNA reads as TGTGCCAGTAGTCAACCGGGGGGCTCCTACAATGAGCAGTTCTTC. Its protein is CASSQPGGSYNEQFF.

The chain couples TRBV7-9 to TRBJ1-2, with 8 bases lining up with TRBD1. The V segment lost 3 bases and the J segment 10 bases; nucleotides outside the gene matches: 4. The CDR3 extends over 12 amino acids. The germline CDR1 and CDR2 sequences are SEHNR and FQNEAQ (reference sequence). The CDR3 nucleotides are TGTGCCAGCAGCTTCGGACAGGGCCCCTACACCTTC. Protein sequence: CASSFGQGPYTF.

This chain connects TRBV15 to TRBJ1-5; 7 bases align to TRBD1. J lost 3 bases, V lost 4 bases, and 3 bases had no gene match. The CDR3 loop spans 14 amino acids. CDR1 LNHNV and CDR2 YYDKDF come from the germline V gene (reference sequence). CDR3: CATSITGANQPQHF. CDR3 DNA sequence: TGTGCCACCAGCATCACAGGGGCCAATCAGCCCCAGCATTTT. The full variable domain, in which reference TRBV15 and TRBJ1-5 provide the parts outside the CDR3, is DAMVIQNPRYQVTQFGKPVTLSCSQTLNHNVMYWYQQKSSQAPKLLFHYYDKDFNNEADTPDNFQSRRPNTSFCFLDIRSPGLGDTAMYLCATSITGANQPQHFGDGTRLSIL.

The rearrangement links TRBV28 to TRBJ2-7; D possibly corresponds to TRBD2 (6 bases). V lost 8 bases and J lost 2, with 19 bases in between. Per the germline V gene, CDR1 is MDHEN and CDR2 is SYDVKM. This CDR3 is built from 15 residues. For the CDR3, the DNA is TGTGCCAGCGGGGAGGAGGCGGTGGTGCCCTACGAGCAGTACTTC. It codes for CASGEEAVVPYEQYF. Full variable domain (rest looked up from reference TRBV28 and TRBJ2-7): DVKVTQSSRYLVKRTGEKVFLECVQDMDHENMFWYRQDPGLGLRLIYFSYDVKMKEKGDIPEGYSVSREKKERFSLILESASTNQTSMYLCASGEEAVVPYEQYFGPGTRLTVT.

This clone appeared a few times. The chain has TRBV7-9 and TRBJ2-7; possible D gene TRBD2, 5 bases. CDR3 length: 11 amino acids. The germline V gene has CDR1 SEHNR and CDR2 FQNEAQ (reference sequence). Deletions cut 8 bases from V and 5 bases from J, with 10 bases between. In DNA form, the CDR3 reads TGTGCCAGCTCGGAGGCGAACGAGCAGTACTTC. Protein: CASSEANEQYF.

This chain uses TRBV5-5 with TRBJ2-2, with 10 bases matching TRBD1. The germline V gene has CDR1 SGHKS and CDR2 YYEKEE (reference sequence). V lost 4 bases to trimming and J lost 4 bases; unmatched junction nucleotides: 1. There are 14 residues in the CDR3. In DNA, the CDR3 is TGTGCCAGCAGCCGGACAGGGGGCACCGGGGAGCTGTTTTTT. Protein sequence: CASSRTGGTGELFF.

The chain combines TRBV19 with TRBJ2-1; TRBD2 matches at 10 bases. The CDR3 covers 18 residues. In germline, CDR1 is LNHDA, CDR2 SQIVND (reference sequence). V was clipped by 5 bases and J by 0 bases; unmatched bases: 10. CDR3 sequence: CASSGPTSGQSSYNEQFF. The CDR3, as DNA: TGTGCCAGTAGTGGTCCGACTAGCGGGCAGAGCTCCTACAATGAGCAGTTCTTC.

DNA for the CDR3: TGTGCCAGCAGCTGGGGACAAAACAATGAGCAGTTCTTC. Its translation: CASSWGQNNEQFF. The genes are TRBV27 and TRBJ2-1; D is perhaps TRBD1 (6 bases). The CDR3 totals 13 residues. V lost 6 bases and J 5 bases, leaving 11 bases between the germline ends. Germline CDR1 is MNHEY and CDR2 is SMNVEV (reference sequence).

In DNA form, the CDR3 reads TGTGCCAGCAGCCAAGATCAGTCCCTTCAGCAGTACTTC. This encodes CASSQDQSLQQYF. V is TRBV4-2 and J is TRBJ2-7, with no clear D. V dropped 0 bases and J dropped 8 bases, with 11 bases sitting between them. This CDR3 is built from 13 residues. Per germline, CDR1 LGHNA and CDR2 YNFKEQ.

This clone showed up just a few times. The chain has TRBV13 and TRBJ1-1, with 7 bases identical to TRBD1. The germline V gene encodes CDR1 PRHDT and CDR2 FYEKMQ (reference sequence). The CDR3 loop spans 14 amino acids. V shed 6 bases, J shed 2 bases, and the junction held 6 bases outside the gene matches. The CDR3, as DNA: TGTGCCAGCAGGGAAGGGGACAGTAACACTGAAGCTTTCTTT. Residues: CASREGDSNTEAFF.

This clone appeared a few times. V gene TRBV5-6 combines with J gene TRBJ1-1; maybe TRBD1 (5 bases). Trimming cost V 0 bases and J 4 bases, with 16 bases left between them. Germline CDR1 reads SGHDT; CDR2 reads YYEEEE. This CDR3 region has 16 residues. DNA for the CDR3: TGTGCCAGCAGCTTGGGGCCGGCGGGGGAGGGCACTGAAGCTTTCTTT. The encoded protein is CASSLGPAGEGTEAFF.

V usage is TRBV7-6 and J usage is TRBJ2-7, with a possible D match to TRBD2 (6 bases). V lost 1 base to trimming and J lost 4 bases, with 14 bases between them. Germline CDR1 and CDR2: SGHVS and FNYEAQ. The CDR3 contains 15 residues. For the CDR3, the DNA is TGTGCCAGCAGCTTAGGCACGGGAGTTATATACGAGCAGTACTTC. Translation: CASSLGTGVIYEQYF.

J is TRBJ2-7 and V is TRBV5-5; D possibly corresponds to TRBD2 (5 bases). CDR3 length equals 15 residues. Germline-derived CDR1 and CDR2 are SGHKS and YYEKEE (reference sequence). Trimming left V 4 bases short and J 6 bases short, with 20 bases between. In DNA, the CDR3 is TGTGCCAGCAGCGTGGAGAGGGCTCCACGGGGCGAGCAGTACTTC. This sequence encodes CASSVERAPRGEQYF.

The chain combines TRBV19 with TRBJ2-2, with no clear D. Germline V lookup: CDR1 LNHDA, CDR2 SQIVND (reference sequence). This CDR3 has 12 amino acids. V gave up 4 bases and J gave up 6 bases, with 6 bases separating them. The CDR3 spells CASSRPAGELFF. CDR3 bases: TGTGCCAGTAGTAGGCCTGCCGGGGAGCTGTTTTTT.

The J gene is TRBJ2-1, the V gene TRBV5-6; D perhaps matches TRBD2 (6 bases). Germline V gene sequence: CDR1 SGHDT, CDR2 YYEEEE. V was trimmed by 4 bases and J by 10 bases, leaving 18 bases between them. This CDR3 contains 14 residues. The CDR3 reads CASSGGRGRLEQFF. The CDR3 DNA follows: TGTGCCAGCAGCGGTGGGCGGGGAAGGTTGGAGCAGTTCTTC.

J is TRBJ2-5 and V is TRBV4-1; 11 nucleotides agree with TRBD2. With 0 bases clipped from V and 5 bases from J, the junction kept 11 bases outside the gene matches. CDR3 size: 18 residues. The germline CDR1 and CDR2 sequences are MGHRA and YSYEKL. The CDR3 DNA sequence: TGCGCCAGCAGCCAAGAGGAGTTAGCGGGAGGGCCGACGGAGACCCAGTACTTC. Its translation is CASSQEELAGGPTETQYF.

The chain uses TRBV27 and TRBJ2-7, with 11 nucleotides matching TRBD2. Losses at the gene ends were 5 bases for V and 1 base for J; bases not matched to a gene: 10. CDR1 and CDR2 from the germline V gene are MNHEY and SMNVEV (reference sequence). There are 17 residues in the CDR3. CDR3 loop: CASSANLAGGPSYEQYF. The CDR3, as DNA: TGTGCCAGCAGTGCTAATCTAGCGGGAGGACCGTCCTACGAGCAGTACTTC.